This is a list of T cell receptor beta chains from one sample in a study of a mutant IDH1 vaccine in newly diagnosed glioma. These TCRs' antigens remain unknown. TCRdb's table, derived via immunoSEQ multiplex PCR, lists solely in-frame clones and lacks some. Of tens of thousands of clones listed, more than 75% are singletons. Source: PBMCs, taken from a glioma patient whose treatment included an IDH1 peptide vaccine. The source is a man between 45 and 60 years old with glioma. Both conserved end residues are part of each CDR3. The order of the fields is clone size, V gene, J gene, D gene, CDR3 DNA, CDR3 protein. D genes are given only for firm matches. The size entry is marked missing in some rows and otherwise reads once, few, many or a size class.

few	TRBV30	TRBJ1-1	.	TGTGCCTGGAGTCGGGGGACGGGCACTGAAGCTTTCTTT	CAWSRGTGTEAFF
.	TRBV5-1	TRBJ1-1	.	TGCGCCAGCAGCATCGGGCGAGCTGAAGCTTTCTTT	CASSIGRAEAFF
.	TRBV19	TRBJ2-4	.	TGTGCCAGTAGTATCGGTGGTGCGAGCCCCTGGAACATTCAGTACTTC	CASSIGGASPWNIQYF
.	TRBV4-2	TRBJ2-7	TRBD2	TGTGCCAGCAGCCCTTCCCTGGTGGCGGGAGGTAACGAGCAGTACTTC	CASSPSLVAGGNEQYF
.	TRBV2	TRBJ2-2	TRBD2	TGTGCAACCCCTGTCTCGCGGGAGCGAGTCGGGGAGCTGTTTTTT	CATPVSRERVGELFF
.	TRBV5-1	TRBJ2-7	.	TGCGCCAGCAGCTTGGACGGGGGGCCCTCCTACGAGCAGTACTTC	CASSLDGGPSYEQYF
.	TRBV14	TRBJ1-2	TRBD1	TGTGCCAGCAGCCAACCCCGGACAGGAGTCTATGGCTACACCTTC	CASSQPRTGVYGYTF
.	TRBV6-5	TRBJ2-7	.	TGTGCCAGCAGGGTGAGGGTAGGCTCCTACGAGCAGTACTTC	CASRVRVGSYEQYF
.	TRBV5-4	TRBJ2-3	TRBD2	TGTGCCAGCAGCGTACGACTAGCGGGGGGCACAGATACGCAGTATTTT	CASSVRLAGGTDTQYF
.	TRBV7-9	TRBJ2-2	.	TGTGCCAGCAGCGCGGACCCGAACACCGGGGAGCTGTTTTTT	CASSADPNTGELFF
.	TRBV7-3	TRBJ1-2	.	TGTGCCAGCAGCCCACTACCGAGGTCTGGCTACACCTTC	CASSPLPRSGYTF
.	TRBV19	TRBJ2-7	.	TGTGCCAGTAGTAACGGGGACGGGGTCTACGAGCAGTACTTC	CASSNGDGVYEQYF
.	TRBV5-1	TRBJ1-1	TRBD1	TGCGCCAGCAGCCCACGACAGGGGCTATCGAAAACTGAAGCTTTCTTT	CASSPRQGLSKTEAFF
few	TRBV15	TRBJ1-1	.	TGTGCCACCAGCAGACGACGTGACACTGAAGCTTTCTTT	CATSRRRDTEAFF
.	TRBV6-5	TRBJ1-2	.	TGTGCCAGCAGTTACTCGACGTGGGGACCGGGCTACACCTTC	CASSYSTWGPGYTF
.	TRBV2	TRBJ1-2	.	TGTGCCAGCAGTGACCTAAACTATGGCTACACCTTC	CASSDLNYGYTF
.	TRBV15	TRBJ1-5	.	TGTGCCACCAGCAGAGACCAGACACGACAGCCCCAGCATTTT	CATSRDQTRQPQHF
.	TRBV2	TRBJ1-3	.	TGTGCCAGCAGTGACAGCCGGACGTCTGGAAACACCATATATTTT	CASSDSRTSGNTIYF
.	TRBV6-5	TRBJ2-6	.	TGTGCCAGCTGGGGGGCTGGGGCCAACGTCCTGACTTTC	CASWGAGANVLTF
.	TRBV5-1	TRBJ2-7	.	TGCGCCAGCAGCTTGGTGGCCGACGAGCAGTACTTC	CASSLVADEQYF
.	TRBV28	TRBJ2-7	.	TGTGCCAGCAGTTTAGGCGACAGGAATGATGACGAGCAGTACTTC	CASSLGDRNDDEQYF
.	TRBV30	TRBJ2-5	.	TGTGCCTGGGACTACAGCGCGGCTCGCCAAGAGACCCAGTACTTC	CAWDYSAARQETQYF
once	TRBV6-5	TRBJ2-1	.	TGTGCCAGCAGTTACTCCCGCTCTAATGAGCAGTTCTTC	CASSYSRSNEQFF
once	TRBV30	TRBJ2-7	.	TGTGCCGGGACCCCGGCAGGACGCTCCTACGAGCAGTACTTC	CAGTPAGRSYEQYF
.	TRBV7-8	TRBJ2-5	TRBD2	TGTGCCAGCAGACTAGCGGGGGGGATTAGCGAGACCCAGTACTTC	CASRLAGGISETQYF
.	TRBV5-1	TRBJ2-2	TRBD1	TGCGCCAGCAGCTCGAGCTCCACAGGGGACGGGGAGCTGTTTTTT	CASSSSSTGDGELFF
.	TRBV5-1	TRBJ2-7	TRBD2	TGCGCCAGCAGCCTAGCGGGGGGGTATAACGAGCAGTACTTC	CASSLAGGYNEQYF
.	TRBV4-1	TRBJ1-1	TRBD1	TGCGCCAGCAGCCAGAGGGGGCGGATGAACACTGAAGCTTTCTTT	CASSQRGRMNTEAFF
.	TRBV7-8	TRBJ1-2	.	TGTGCCAGCAGCTTAGCGGTGCGGACAGATGGCTACACCTTC	CASSLAVRTDGYTF
once	TRBV14	TRBJ2-1	.	TGTGCCAGCAGCCATAGACTAGCAGGGGACAATGAGCAGTTCTTC	CASSHRLAGDNEQFF
few	TRBV15	TRBJ2-2	TRBD2	TGTGCCACCAGCAGTCTCGGGACTAGCGGGAGAGGGGGGGAGCTGTTTTTT	CATSSLGTSGRGGELFF
.	TRBV9	TRBJ1-1	.	TGTGCCAGCAGCGTAGAAGGGCAGGGAAACACTGAAGCTTTCTTT	CASSVEGQGNTEAFF
.	TRBV5-4	TRBJ1-2	.	TGTGCCAGCAGCATAGACGGCTACTATGGCTACACCTTC	CASSIDGYYGYTF
.	TRBV9	TRBJ2-3	TRBD1	TGTGCCAGCACAAAGGGACAGATCACAGATACGCAGTATTTT	CASTKGQITDTQYF
.	TRBV9	TRBJ2-7	.	TGTGCCAGGGGGTACGAGCAGTACTTC	CARGYEQYF
.	TRBV21-1	TRBJ1-2	.	TGTGCCAGCAGCAAAGAACAGGGAAGGGGATATGGGTATGGCTACACCTTC	CASSKEQGRGYGYGYTF
.	TRBV4-3	TRBJ2-3	TRBD2	TGCGCCAGCAGCCAAGGGGCTAGCGGGGGGCTGAGCACAGATACGCAGTATTTT	CASSQGASGGLSTDTQYF
.	TRBV7-2	TRBJ1-6	.	TGTGCCAGCAGCTTAGCGGGATCGGGGGCGCGGAATTCACCCCTCCACTTT	CASSLAGSGARNSPLHF
.	TRBV19	TRBJ1-5	.	TGTGCCAGTAGCCCCCATGGTCGGGGGGGTCCCGCCATATGGCCCCAGCATTTT	CASSPHGRGGPAIWPQHF
few	TRBV5-1	TRBJ1-5	.	TGCGCCAGCAGCTTGGGGTCAGGGAGTCAGCCCCAGCATTTT	CASSLGSGSQPQHF
.	TRBV4-1	TRBJ1-6	TRBD1	TGCGCCAGCAGCCAGGGACAGGCCAGCTCCTATAATTCACCCCTCCACTTT	CASSQGQASSYNSPLHF
.	TRBV2	TRBJ2-5	TRBD1	TGTGCCAGCAGGAGGGGGCAGGGGAACCAAGAGACCCAGTACTTC	CASRRGQGNQETQYF
.	TRBV19	TRBJ2-7	TRBD1	TGTGCCAGTAGTCACGGGACAGCCTCCTACGAGCAGTACTTC	CASSHGTASYEQYF
few	TRBV30	TRBJ1-1	TRBD1	TGTGCCTCCTGGACAGGGGTAAGGGCGACTGAAGCTTTCTTT	CASWTGVRATEAFF
.	TRBV21-1	TRBJ1-5	.	TGTGCCAGCAGCAAGGTCGCCCCGGGACACAGGAGGAGCAATCAGCCCCAGCATTTT	CASSKVAPGHRRSNQPQHF
.	TRBV19	TRBJ1-4	TRBD1	TGTGCCAGTAGTATACCGGGACAGGCACGAAAACTGTTTTTT	CASSIPGQARKLFF